At least ten counts were recorded for the clone carrying this TCR beta chain. Its target is not known. These data are taken from a study of blood T cells in healthy people across ages. It was with a sample-barcoded 5' primer and a J-beta primer mix that a second PCR of roughly 7 to 12 cycles was run. The yield of each sample was at least 3 million CDR3-containing paired-end reads. From the 5' RACE reads, TCRdb called clonotypes with MiXCR, one entry per CDR3 protein. The repertoire includes 650,000 to 1,000,000 distinct CDR3 sequences, about 34% of them detected once, and 10% to 15% sits in the top ten. This CDR3 comprises 15 residues. Per germline, CDR1 ENHRY and CDR2 SYGVKD. J gave up 7 bases and V 0 bases, and 3 bases lay outside the gene matches. Whenever a sample was processed, at least 7 million PBMCs were isolated. Study-wide findings and caveats: Aged donors had fewer naive CD4+ cells and lower diversity than long-lived donors.

The TCR comes from a man aged 18 to 29 in good health. Sequencing was performed on blood. This chain joins TRBV10-3 and TRBJ1-6; 7 bases are shared with TRBD1. The CDR3 DNA is TGTGCCATCAGTGAGTCAGGGACAGCAAATTCACCCCTCCACTTT. This codes for CAISESGTANSPLHF.